This T cell receptor (beta chain) comes out of a study of technical replicates of blood from a handful of donors. Germline values: CDR1 SEHNR, CDR2 FQNEAQ (reference sequence). The CDR3 runs 14 residues. V was pared by 5 bases and J by 1 base, with 0 bases of the junction left unmatched. Measured with immunoSEQ multiplex PCR; TCRdb has only the in-frame clones, and not every one. The table has some 10,000 clones, around 94% seen once. The genes are TRBV7-9 and TRBJ2-3; TRBD1 matches at 10 bases. The receptor's source is a human donor in good health. The sequenced sample was PBMCs. For the CDR3, the DNA is TGTGCCAGCAGCGGGACAGGGGGCACAGATACGCAGTATTTT. Translating it yields CASSGTGGTDTQYF.